Sequencing of this TCR beta chain was carried out in a study of identical twins. Study-level points and caveats: The study found weaker excess twin sharing in beta out-of-frame sequences.

TCRdb recomputed calls from the 5' RACE reads with MiXCR, one row per CDR3 protein. Among 700,000 or so distinct CDR3 sequences listed, about 9.4% were seen once. Many counts were recorded for this clonotype. As yet, its antigen is unknown. In germline, CDR1 is LGHDT, CDR2 YNNKEL (reference sequence). J was trimmed by 8 bases and V by 2 bases; bases with no gene match: 7. The CDR3 is made up of 15 amino acids. This sample was also put to use in a study of yellow fever vaccine responses in identical twins.

The sequence was obtained from a woman between 18 and 30 years old in good health. The chain combines TRBV3-1 with TRBJ2-1; 9 bases line up with TRBD2. Sequences were obtained from PBMCs. Here the CDR3 DNA reads TGTGCCAGCAGCCAACCAGCGGGAGGTGGTTATGAGCAGTTCTTC. It translates to CASSQPAGGGYEQFF.